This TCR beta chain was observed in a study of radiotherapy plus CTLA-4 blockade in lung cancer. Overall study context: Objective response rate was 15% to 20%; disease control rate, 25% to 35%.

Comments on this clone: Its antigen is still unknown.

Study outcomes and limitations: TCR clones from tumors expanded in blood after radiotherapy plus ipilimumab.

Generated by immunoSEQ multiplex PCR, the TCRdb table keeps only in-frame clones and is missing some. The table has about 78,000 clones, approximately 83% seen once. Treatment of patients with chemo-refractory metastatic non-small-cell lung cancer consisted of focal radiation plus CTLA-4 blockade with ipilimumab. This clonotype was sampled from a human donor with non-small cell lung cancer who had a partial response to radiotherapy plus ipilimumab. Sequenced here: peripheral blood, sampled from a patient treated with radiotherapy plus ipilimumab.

CDR3 loop: CASSLQGVWTEAFF. CDR3 in DNA: TGTGCCAGCAGCTTACAGGGAGTATGGACTGAAGCTTTCTTT. The chain carries TRBV5-5 and TRBJ1-1; tentative D call: TRBD1 (6 bases). The CDR3 sequence is 14 residues long. Germline V gene data show CDR1 as SGHKS and CDR2 as YYEKEE (reference sequence). V was cut by 2 bases and J by 5 bases, with 13 bases left in between.